One and the same sample provided the 30 T cell receptor beta chains below, sequenced in a study of identifying expanded T cells in peripheral blood. Using immunoSEQ multiplex PCR, the repertoire was profiled, and TCRdb retains in-frame clones only, with some absent. The table lists 95,000 to 100,000 clones, around 88% of them singletons. Sequenced input: blood. Receptors were obtained from a person aged 18-70 years in good health.

The gene calls are TRBV5-1 and TRBJ1-2; TRBD1 aligns across 8 bases. Germline trimming cut 4 bases from V and 3 bases from J; bases unmatched to any gene: 5. The V gene's germline CDR1 is SGHRS and CDR2 YFSETQ. This CDR3 has 14 residues. CDR3 protein: CASSLVQGDYGYTF. The CDR3, as DNA: TGCGCCAGCAGCCTGGTACAGGGGGACTATGGCTACACCTTC.

The chain employs TRBV6-6 and TRBJ1-5; a possible D gene is TRBD1 (5 bases). This CDR3 contains 14 residues. V lost 2 bases to trimming and J lost 5 bases, with 10 bases between them. Germline V gene sequence: CDR1 MNHNY, CDR2 SVGAGI (reference sequence). This CDR3 reads CASSYGTEHQPQHF. The CDR3 nucleotides read TGTGCCAGCAGTTACGGGACGGAACATCAGCCCCAGCATTTT.

A single count supports this clone. The chain is built from TRBV6-5 and TRBJ1-4; D not certain. V shed 2 bases and J shed 4 bases, with 5 bases lying between them. CDR3 length: 13 amino acids. Germline lookup yields CDR1 MNHEY and CDR2 SVGAGI. This chain's CDR3 is CASSYGYNEKLFF. Here the CDR3 DNA reads TGTGCCAGCAGTTACGGATATAATGAAAAACTGTTTTTT.

J is TRBJ2-6 and V is TRBV19; weak D call: TRBD1 (7 bases). Deletions cut 7 bases from V and 0 bases from J, with 25 bases between. Germline values: CDR1 LNHDA, CDR2 SQIVND (reference sequence). The CDR3 loop spans 20 amino acids. The CDR3 is CASTSLHGQGGISGANVLTF. The CDR3 DNA reads TGTGCCAGTACTTCTCTCCATGGCCAGGGGGGCATCTCTGGGGCCAACGTCCTGACTTTC.

The chain couples TRBV6-5 to TRBJ1-2, with D possibly being TRBD1 (5 bases). Looked up from germline, CDR1 is MNHEY and CDR2 is SVGAGI. The CDR3 sequence is 14 residues long. Trimming removed 4 bases from V and 0 bases from J, with 9 bases in between. This chain's CDR3 is CASSSQGPNYGYTF. The CDR3 DNA follows: TGTGCCAGCAGTTCCCAGGGTCCTAACTATGGCTACACCTTC.

V gene TRBV4-3 combines with J gene TRBJ1-2; no clear D. The CDR3 runs 13 residues. Germline CDR1 reads LGHNA; CDR2 reads YSLEER. With 5 bases removed from V and 4 bases from J, the gap between germline ends came to 11 bases. CDR3 DNA: TGCGCCAGCAGCTCCGGCACTCTCTATGGCTACACCTTC. It yields the protein CASSSGTLYGYTF.

This rearrangement joins TRBV15 to TRBJ2-6; D is uncertain. Germline lookup yields CDR1 LNHNV and CDR2 YYDKDF (reference sequence). With 1 base removed from V and 0 bases from J, the gap between germline ends came to 7 bases. The CDR3 has 16 amino acids. The chain's CDR3 is CATSRGVNSGANVLTF. The CDR3 coding sequence is TGTGCCACCAGCAGAGGCGTAAACTCTGGGGCCAACGTCCTGACTTTC.

V usage is TRBV15 and J usage is TRBJ2-4, with 10 bases aligning to TRBD1. The CDR3 loop spans 16 amino acids. V lost 1 base, J lost 6 bases, and 6 bases stayed unmatched. Germline-derived CDR1 and CDR2 are LNHNV and YYDKDF (reference sequence). The CDR3 DNA reads as TGTGCCACCAGCAGAGCTAGAGGGACAGGGGTAAACATTCAGTACTTC. It yields the protein CATSRARGTGVNIQYF.

V gene TRBV1 combines with J gene TRBJ2-5; TRBD2 is taken as the D call from the table, unchecked against the DNA. TRBV1 is deemed a pseudogene. The CDR3 length is 16 residues. The CDR3 coding sequence is TGCACCAGCAGCCAAGAGGGGCTAGCGTGGGAAGAGACCCAGTACTTC. It encodes CTSSQEGLAWEETQYF.

The V and J genes are TRBV7-2 and TRBJ2-3; tentative D call: TRBD1 (5 bases). From germline, CDR1 is SGHTA and CDR2 FQGNSA. Trimming took 3 bases from V and 5 from J, leaving 6 bases between them. CDR3 length equals 12 residues. The CDR3 is CASSLGRDTQYF. In DNA form, the CDR3 reads TGTGCCAGCAGCTTGGGGCGAGATACGCAGTATTTT. Drawing the rest from reference TRBV7-2 and TRBJ2-3, the complete variable domain is GAGVSQSPSNKVTEKGKDVELRCDPISGHTALYWYRQSLGQGLEFLIYFQGNSAPDKSGLPSDRFSAERTGGSVSTLTIQRTQQEDSAVYLCASSLGRDTQYFGPGTRLTVL.

V and J are TRBV6-5 and TRBJ2-7; perhaps TRBD2 as D (6 bases). Germline V gene lookup returns CDR1 MNHEY and CDR2 SVGAGI. This CDR3 contains 15 residues. Trimming left V 7 bases short and J 5 bases short, with 21 bases between. The CDR3 region is CASTRSPDGGNEQYF. CDR3 nucleotide sequence: TGTGCCAGCACCCGATCTCCGGACGGGGGAAACGAGCAGTACTTC.

This chain connects TRBV19 to TRBJ2-7, with 7 bases identical to TRBD2. This CDR3 spans 13 amino acids. The J segment lost 5 bases and the V segment lost 7 bases, leaving 8 bases of the junction unmatched. Per the germline V gene, CDR1 is LNHDA and CDR2 is SQIVND (reference sequence). The CDR3 sequence: CASKFGGGDEQYF. The CDR3 coding sequence is TGTGCCAGTAAATTTGGCGGGGGAGACGAGCAGTACTTC.

The V gene is TRBV19, the J gene TRBJ2-7, with 7 bases matching TRBD2. The junction had 2 bases not matched to a gene; V was cut back by 2 bases and J by 7 bases. There are 12 residues in the CDR3. Germline-derived CDR1 and CDR2 are LNHDA and SQIVND (reference sequence). The CDR3 DNA reads TGTGCCAGTAGTATAACCGGGGGGGAGCAGTACTTC. The encoded protein is CASSITGGEQYF.

V is TRBV5-1 and J is TRBJ1-6, with 8 positions matching TRBD1. CDR1 is SGHRS and CDR2 is YFSETQ in the germline V gene. CDR3 length: 16 amino acids. Trimming cost V 0 bases and J 13 bases; bases outside gene matches: 12. The CDR3 protein is CASSLGDGTGVVPLHF. As DNA, the CDR3 is TGCGCCAGCAGCTTGGGGGACGGGACAGGCGTTGTTCCCCTCCACTTT.

V and J are TRBV4-3 and TRBJ2-5, with 12 positions matching TRBD2. Germline loops: CDR1 LGHNA, CDR2 YSLEER. The CDR3 loop spans 16 amino acids. Trimming at V came to 0 bases and at J to 6 bases, leaving 5 bases not matched to a gene. CDR3 sequence reads: CASSQEASGGAKTQYF. For the CDR3, the DNA is TGCGCCAGCAGCCAAGAGGCTAGCGGGGGGGCGAAGACCCAGTACTTC.

The rearrangement uses TRBV18 and TRBJ2-1; 10 bases are a match to TRBD1. Germline V CDR1 and CDR2: KGHSH, LQKENI. The CDR3 has 15 amino acids. The V gene end was trimmed by 5 bases and the J gene end by 8 bases; junction bases not matched to a gene: 9. Written as DNA, the CDR3 is TGTGCCAGCTCATGGACGGGACAGGGGATCGATGAGCAGTTCTTC. As protein: CASSWTGQGIDEQFF.

CDR3 in DNA: TGTGCCAGCAGCTCCTGGGCTAGAACTGAAGCTTTCTTT. Translated: CASSSWARTEAFF. The chain recombines TRBV27 with TRBJ1-1; no definite D call. The V end lost 6 bases, the J end lost 5 bases, and 13 bases lay between the germline ends. CDR3 length equals 13 residues. Germline lookup yields CDR1 MNHEY and CDR2 SMNVEV (reference sequence).

The chain recombines TRBV6-6 with TRBJ2-7; D ambiguous. The germline CDR1 and CDR2 sequences are MNHNY and SVGAGI (reference sequence). This CDR3 contains 15 residues. V shed 1 base and J shed 1 base, with 11 bases lying between them. CDR3: CASSYYETSSYEQYF. CDR3 coding DNA: TGTGCCAGCAGTTACTACGAAACAAGTTCCTACGAGCAGTACTTC.

V gene TRBV5-6 combines with J gene TRBJ1-3, with a tentative D call TRBD1 (6 bases). Trimming removed 1 base from V and 4 bases from J, with 21 bases in between. Per germline, CDR1 SGHDT and CDR2 YYEEEE. The CDR3 totals 18 residues. CDR3 nucleotide sequence: TGTGCCAGCAGCTTGATACCTATCCTGGGGGCTTCGGGAAACACCATATATTTT. This translates into CASSLIPILGASGNTIYF.

V gene TRBV19 combines with J gene TRBJ1-1, with D maybe TRBD1 (6 bases). This CDR3 region has 14 residues. Germline CDR1 and CDR2: LNHDA and SQIVND (reference sequence). V lost 6 bases to trimming and J lost 5 bases, with 16 bases between them. The CDR3, as DNA: TGTGCCAGTAGGCGGGGATGGGGGGCGACTGAAGCTTTCTTT. This translates into CASRRGWGATEAFF. The full variable domain, rest sourced from reference TRBV19 and TRBJ1-1, is DGGITQSPKYLFRKEGQNVTLSCEQNLNHDAMYWYRQDPGQGLRLIYYSQIVNDFQKGDIAEGYSVSREKKESFPLTVTSAQKNPTAFYLCASRRGWGATEAFFGQGTRLTVV.

This chain uses TRBV18 with TRBJ2-3; perhaps TRBD2 as D (6 bases). Germline V lookup: CDR1 KGHSH, CDR2 LQKENI. The CDR3 is made up of 16 amino acids. The V end lost 8 bases, the J end lost 2 bases, and 20 bases lay between the germline ends. The CDR3 reads CASHPAKAGLTDTQYF. In DNA, the CDR3 is TGTGCCAGCCACCCCGCAAAGGCGGGGCTCACAGATACGCAGTATTTT.

The count of this clone is one. V gene TRBV11-2 combines with J gene TRBJ2-7, with D possibly being TRBD1 or TRBD2 (5 bases each). Germline assignment: CDR1 SGHAT and CDR2 FQNNGV. Trimming shortened V by 1 base and J by 4 bases, and 14 bases separated the two germline ends. This CDR3 has 15 residues. The CDR3 DNA is TGTGCCAGCAGCTTAGGTGGGGCTAGCCGGTACGAGCAGTACTTC. It specifies CASSLGGASRYEQYF.

About this clone: Other nucleotide sequences in the sample specify the same CDR3. This rearrangement joins TRBV25-1 to TRBJ2-1; perhaps TRBD2 as D (7 bases). Trimming cost V 6 bases and J 7 bases, with 19 bases left between them. The CDR3 sequence is 15 residues long. Germline CDR1 and CDR2: MGHDK and SYGVNS. This CDR3 reads CASSPGTRGRNEQFF. In DNA form, the CDR3 reads TGTGCCAGCAGCCCCGGGACGCGGGGGCGGAATGAGCAGTTCTTC.

The chain combines TRBV6-5 with TRBJ2-7, with 7 bases that match TRBD1. The CDR3 sequence is 15 residues long. Germline CDR1 MNHEY, CDR2 SVGAGI. V gave up 1 base and J gave up 2 bases; unmatched junction bases: 5. The CDR3 region is CASSYLGGPTYEQYF. The CDR3 DNA reads TGTGCCAGCAGTTACTTAGGGGGCCCAACCTACGAGCAGTACTTC.

V and J are TRBV5-1 and TRBJ1-5, with D possibly TRBD1 on 6 matching bases. V lost 1 base and J 8 bases, leaving 13 bases between the germline ends. The germline CDR1 and CDR2 sequences are SGHRS and YFSETQ. The CDR3 totals 14 residues. CDR3 bases: TGCGCCAGCAGCTTGTTTAGCAGGGGAGAGCCCCAGCATTTT. As protein: CASSLFSRGEPQHF.

The rearrangement uses TRBV5-6 and TRBJ2-5; D is unclear. Trimming stripped 0 bases from V and 2 bases from J, with 5 bases between. The length of the CDR3 is 13 residues. Per the germline V gene, CDR1 is SGHDT and CDR2 is YYEEEE. As DNA, the CDR3 is TGTGCCAGCAGCTTGGGGACGCAAGAGACCCAGTACTTC. This encodes CASSLGTQETQYF.

The V gene is TRBV6-6, the J gene TRBJ1-3, with D hard to call. V was shortened by 8 bases and J by 2 bases, with 7 bases between the two germline ends. Germline CDR1 and CDR2: MNHNY and SVGAGI (reference sequence). The CDR3 covers 12 residues. The DNA for the CDR3 is TGTGCCAGCTGGGAGGCTGGAAACACCATATATTTT. This translates into CASWEAGNTIYF.

To note about this clone: This same CDR3 is encoded by further DNA sequences in the sample. The chain carries TRBV5-1 and TRBJ1-1; D is possibly TRBD1 (5 bases). V gave up 2 bases and J gave up 1 base, with 6 bases separating them. The CDR3 is 13 residues long. The germline V gene encodes CDR1 SGHRS and CDR2 YFSETQ. The CDR3 sequence: CASSFQGNTEAFF. CDR3 sequence (DNA): TGCGCCAGCAGCTTTCAGGGGAACACTGAAGCTTTCTTT.

The V call is TRBV7-6, the J call TRBJ1-3, with a tentative D call TRBD1 (5 bases). The CDR3 covers 16 residues. Germline V gives CDR1 SGHVS, CDR2 FNYEAQ. With 1 base removed from V and 4 bases from J, the gap between germline ends came to 14 bases. The CDR3 DNA is TGTGCCAGCAGCTTAGAGGTAGTCACAGGAGGAAACACCATATATTTT. It translates to CASSLEVVTGGNTIYF.

The chain employs TRBV10-1 and TRBJ2-5; 11 bases match TRBD1. CDR3 length: 16 amino acids. Trimming cost V 0 bases and J 1 base; bases outside gene matches: 1. Germline V CDR1 and CDR2: WNHNN, SYGVQD (reference sequence). The CDR3 nucleotides read TGCGCCAGCAGTGAGTCGGGGACAGGGGGCCAAGAGACCCAGTACTTC. Protein sequence: CASSESGTGGQETQYF.